The sequence of this T cell receptor beta chain was determined in a study of vaccination effects on CD4 cells after COVID-19 (dated by TCRdb to 2022 to 2024). Background for the entire study: Each participant received two doses of an mRNA SARS-CoV-2 vaccine, either BNT162b2 or mRNA-1273. Cultures from other donors in the study were sequenced using the Oncomine TCR Beta short-read assay on an Illumina iSeq 100. Pre-vaccine samples were collected from a couple of convalescent patients 16 days and one week before the first dose, corresponding to 142 and 148 days after COVID-19 diagnosis. Altogether, approximately 10 COVID-19 convalescent patients and a few SARS-CoV-2-naive healthy vaccine recipients made up the full study. SARS-CoV-2 spike-specific CD4+ TCR repertoires were compared before and after mRNA vaccination in COVID-19 convalescent patients and in infection-naive vaccine recipients. General findings and caveats noted by the study authors: In convalescent patients, the post-vaccine spike-reactive repertoire was composed mainly of new vaccine-induced clones that were largely distinct from infection-induced clones. The study was limited by a small number of convalescent patients, and early post-infection timepoints were lacking. Clones induced by infection and clones induced by vaccination both contracted markedly at late timepoints after vaccination, which fits with T cell responses waning over time.

The library was obtained by the immunoSEQ multiplex PCR assay. DNA from the cultured and isolated CD4+ T cells underwent TCR beta CDR3 sequencing. The authors' pipeline ran thus. Non-productive TCR sequences were removed and reads were trimmed to the CDR3 region, keeping CDR3s of at least 7 amino acids. The MANAFEST web app was used to identify antigen-specific clonotypes by comparing expansion in peptide wells with expansion in reference cultures. Positive clones required FDR<0.05 expansion versus reference and all other wells, odds ratio above 5, and frequency above 0.1% in two replicate wells. A clonotype was called cross-reactive if it was significantly expanded both in SARS-CoV-2 spike wells and in at least one common cold coronavirus spike condition. CDR3 similarity was assessed by Levenshtein distance using the stringdist R package, and unrooted trees were constructed with ape in R 3.6.1. TCRdb's version of the immuneACCESS table is confined to in-frame rearrangements and falls short of the full clone set. An unresolved V gene accounts for under half of the shortfall where checked; the remainder is of unknown origin. V and J calls and clone size follow that table, whereas D and trimming were derived from the DNA. This sample lists roughly 35,000 clones; 70% to 80% were detected once. Together, the top ten hold 15% to 20% of the sample.

At the junction V is shortened by 1 base and J by 3 bases, with 19 bases in between. The CDR3 numbers 18 residues from cysteine through phenylalanine. Kept here is only the CDR3 DNA, which spans 54 bases and is read in frame from base 1. Per the germline V gene, SGHAT is the CDR1 and FQNNGV is the CDR2. Note on this clone: Its specific antigen is unknown. Per-base qualities were not stored, and no clone one base away is much larger.

In the ViraFEST assay, PBMC were stimulated with viral peptide pools, and TCR sequencing was then used to find antigen-specific CD4+ T cell clonotypes based on their expansion. After less than 13 days of culture, CD4+ T cells were isolated with the EasySep CD4+ T cell isolation kit. Convalescent patients had PCR-confirmed SARS-CoV-2 infection between March and December 2020, before Alpha, Beta and Delta variants emerged in the United States. Fewer than 2.5 million PBMC per well were cultured in IMDM with roughly 5% human AB serum, around 10 IU/ml IL-2 and gentamicin, plus 10 ug/ml peptides. Half of the culture medium was replaced with fresh IL-2-containing medium on days 3 and 7. Each peptide stimulation condition was cultured in triplicate wells unless otherwise noted. Using Ficoll-Paque Plus gradient centrifugation, PBMC were separated from whole blood and then either used fresh or cryopreserved at -140C. The spike proteins of SARS-CoV-2 and of the common cold coronaviruses HCoV-NL63, HCoV-OC43 and HCoV-229E were spanned by overlapping peptide pools. The QIAamp micro DNA kit was used to extract genomic DNA from the cultured CD4+ T cells.

The input for sequencing was CD4+ T cells from PBMCs cultured with HCoV-NL63 spike peptides, taken before COVID-19 vaccination. The cell subset or site label here, explained by the study, means: HCoV-NL63 spike overlapping peptide pool stimulation. The V and J genes are TRBV11-2 and TRBJ2-4; the D region is possibly TRBD1 or TRBD2, each matching across 5 bases. The source of this sequence is a human donor who had a prior SARS-CoV-2 infection. CDR3 protein: CASSLVLSSQGDKNIQYF. The DNA sequence is given as TGTGCCAGCAGCTTAGTTCTGTCTAGCCAGGGCGACAAAAACATTCAGTACTTC. Reference TRBV11-2 and TRBJ2-4 proteins supply the regions before and after the CDR3; the full variable domain is: EAGVAQSPRYKIIEKRQSVAFWCNPISGHATLYWYQQILGQGPKLLIQFQNNGVVDDSQLPKDRFSAERLKGVDSTLKIQPAKLEDSAVYLCASSLVLSSQGDKNIQYFGAGTRLSVL.